This is a list of T cell receptor beta chains from one sample in a study of OX40 agonist ivuxolimab in advanced cancers. TCRdb's copy holds only in-frame clones and misses some; the assay was immunoSEQ multiplex PCR. The data hold around 83,000 clones, with around 84% observed a single time. Sample: CD4+ or CD8+ T cells sorted from blood, taken in a trial of the OX40 agonist ivuxolimab. These receptors came from an adult with an advanced solid tumor such as melanoma, head and neck, liver or kidney cancer. The conserved cysteine and the conserved F or W are not part of the CDR3 here. Clone size is not always given. Where it is, it says once, few, many or a class for expanded clones.

v_call | clone_size | cdr3_aa
TRBV11-3 | . | ASRARGGSNTEAF
TRBV4-2 | . | ASSQVSGGGETQY
TRBV7-2 | . | ASSFKNTEAF
TRBV7-9 | . | ASSLREGTEAF
TRBV7-9 | once | ASARGGPHSYEQY
TRBV2 | . | ASTLPLAGGTDTQY
TRBV11-2 | . | ASSSATGLVSYEQY
TRBV4-2 | . | ASSRGQATGTGELF
TRBV5-1 | . | ASSLDIVGLEAF
TRBV6-5 | . | ASRPGTGADQPQH
TRBV6-1 | few | ASRLGAAQDETQY
TRBV4-1 | . | ASSPSDFYEQY
TRBV5-1 | . | ASSFLQGQETQY
TRBV30 | . | AWNPGGGAGELF
TRBV2 | . | ASSEWTGRNYGYT
TRBV4-2 | . | ASSQERLNEQF
TRBV19 | . | ASSMSRTGDYGYT
TRBV9 | . | ASSVGQGGTDTQY
TRBV19 | . | ASSVFPGQGTYEQY
TRBV29-1 | few | SASDSGNQPQH
TRBV5-1 | . | ASSPSTGTREQF
TRBV19 | . | ASSIGTPRGRNTEAF
TRBV7-9 | once | ASSRGQGGTDTQY
TRBV7-2 | . | ASSLGDRLNTANYEQY
TRBV4-1 | . | ASSLSDRVKNIQY
TRBV11-2 | . | ASSFRLSGEGNEQF
TRBV7-9 | . | ASRTGTVGNTIY
TRBV19 | . | ASSINPGTGELF
TRBV6-1 | . | ASHPDKYGYT
TRBV6-6 | few | ASRGGRDTEAF
TRBV27 | . | ASSHSSYNEQF
TRBV19 | . | ATSGGAMNTEAF
TRBV11-2 | few | ASSLGFWRADTQY
TRBV13 | . | ASSLEGADTEAF
TRBV18 | few | ASSPSQARDNSPLH
TRBV30 | . | AWSGLAGLVDTQY
TRBV5-4 | . | ASRDRDTGEETQY
TRBV30 | . | AWSRGLAGGEQY
TRBV6-6 | . | ASSYPGTEKNIQY
TRBV27 | . | ASSTMYGGRKLF
TRBV6-6 | . | ASSYGANYGYT
TRBV14 | few | ASSQALAGPGETQY
TRBV13 | . | ASSPRIRSAGEGGDTQY
TRBV11-1 | . | ASSLGPTNYGYT
TRBV18 | . | ASSTYQETQY
TRBV2 | once | ASRQEDTQY